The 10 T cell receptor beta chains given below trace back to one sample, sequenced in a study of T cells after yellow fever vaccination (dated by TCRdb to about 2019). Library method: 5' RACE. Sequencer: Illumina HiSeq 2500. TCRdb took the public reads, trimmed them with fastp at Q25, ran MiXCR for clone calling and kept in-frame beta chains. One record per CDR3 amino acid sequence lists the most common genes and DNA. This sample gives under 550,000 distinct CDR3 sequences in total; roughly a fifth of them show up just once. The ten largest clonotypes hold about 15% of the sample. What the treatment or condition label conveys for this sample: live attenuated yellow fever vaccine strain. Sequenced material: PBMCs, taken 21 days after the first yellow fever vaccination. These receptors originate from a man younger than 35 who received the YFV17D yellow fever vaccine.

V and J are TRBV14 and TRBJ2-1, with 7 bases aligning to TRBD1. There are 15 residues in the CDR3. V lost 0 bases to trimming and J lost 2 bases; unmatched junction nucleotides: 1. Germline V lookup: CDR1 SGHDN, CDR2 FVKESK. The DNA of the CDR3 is TGTGCCAGCAGCCAAGATACAGGGGCCTACAATGAGCAGTTCTTC. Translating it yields CASSQDTGAYNEQFF.

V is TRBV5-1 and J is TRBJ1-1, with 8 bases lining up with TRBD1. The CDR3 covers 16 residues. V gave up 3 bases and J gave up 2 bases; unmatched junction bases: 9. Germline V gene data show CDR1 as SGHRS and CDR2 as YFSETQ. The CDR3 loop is CASSSVETGGNTEAFF. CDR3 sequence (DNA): TGCGCCAGCAGCTCGGTTGAAACAGGGGGAAACACTGAAGCTTTCTTT.

The CDR3: CATSRDWNTGELFF. CDR3 bases: TGTGCCACCAGCAGAGATTGGAACACCGGGGAGCTGTTTTTT. V is TRBV15 and J is TRBJ2-2; D gene unclear. The V end was cut by 0 bases, the J end by 1 base, with 3 bases between. Germline CDR1 LNHNV, CDR2 YYDKDF (reference sequence). CDR3 size: 14 residues.

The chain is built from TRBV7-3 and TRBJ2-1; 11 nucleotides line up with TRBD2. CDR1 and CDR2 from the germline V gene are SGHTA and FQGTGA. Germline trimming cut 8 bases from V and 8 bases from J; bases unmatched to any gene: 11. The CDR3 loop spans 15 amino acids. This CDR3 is CASGDGSGGADEQFF. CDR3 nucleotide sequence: TGTGCCAGCGGAGACGGTAGCGGGGGGGCGGATGAGCAGTTCTTC. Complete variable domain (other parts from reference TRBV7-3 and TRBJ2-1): GAGVSQTPSNKVTEKGKYVELRCDPISGHTALYWYRQSLGQGPEFLIYFQGTGAADDSGLPNDRFFAVRPEGSVSTLKIQRTERGDSAVYLCASGDGSGGADEQFFGPGTRLTVL.

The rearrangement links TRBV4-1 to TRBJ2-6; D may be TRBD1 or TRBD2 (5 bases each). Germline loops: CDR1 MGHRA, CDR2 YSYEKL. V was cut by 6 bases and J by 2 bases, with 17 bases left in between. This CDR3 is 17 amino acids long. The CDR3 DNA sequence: TGCGCCAGCAGGGCTGGGGCAGGGAGAACTGGGGCCAACGTCCTGACTTTC. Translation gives CASRAGAGRTGANVLTF.

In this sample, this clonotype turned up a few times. CDR3 loop: CASTPTAGGTGELFF. Written as DNA, the CDR3 is TGCGCCAGCACCCCAACGGCAGGGGGGACCGGGGAGCTGTTTTTT. This chain links TRBV5-1 with TRBJ2-2; tentative D call: TRBD1 (7 bases). The germline V gene has CDR1 SGHRS and CDR2 YFSETQ. V shed 6 bases and J shed 5 bases, with 17 bases lying between them. This CDR3 spans 15 amino acids.

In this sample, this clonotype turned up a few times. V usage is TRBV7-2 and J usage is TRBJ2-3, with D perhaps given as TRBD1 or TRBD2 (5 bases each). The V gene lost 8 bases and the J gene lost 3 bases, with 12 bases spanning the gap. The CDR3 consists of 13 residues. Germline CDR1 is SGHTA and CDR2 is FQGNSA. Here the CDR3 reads CASGPGRTDTQYF. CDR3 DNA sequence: TGTGCCAGCGGCCCGGGGCGGACAGATACGCAGTATTTT.

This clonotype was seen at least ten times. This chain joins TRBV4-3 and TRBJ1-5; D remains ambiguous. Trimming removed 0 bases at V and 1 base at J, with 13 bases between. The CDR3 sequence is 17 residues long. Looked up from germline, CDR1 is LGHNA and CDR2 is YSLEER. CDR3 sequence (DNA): TGCGCCAGCAGCCAAGACTATCGGGGAGGGAGCAATCAGCCCCAGCATTTT. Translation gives CASSQDYRGGSNQPQHF.

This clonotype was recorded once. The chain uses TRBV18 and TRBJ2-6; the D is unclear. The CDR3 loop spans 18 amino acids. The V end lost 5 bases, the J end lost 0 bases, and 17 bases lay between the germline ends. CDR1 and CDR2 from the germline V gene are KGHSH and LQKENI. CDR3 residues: CASSFPPGSDSGANVLTF. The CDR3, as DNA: TGTGCCAGCTCATTCCCGCCGGGTTCCGACTCTGGGGCCAACGTCCTGACTTTC.

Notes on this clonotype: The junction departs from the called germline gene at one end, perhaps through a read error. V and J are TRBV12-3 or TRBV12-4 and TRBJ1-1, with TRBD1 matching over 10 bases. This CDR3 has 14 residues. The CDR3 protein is CASSLVPLTGGAYF. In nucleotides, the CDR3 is TGTGCCAGCAGTTTAGTCCCCCTGACAGGGGGCGCATACTTT.